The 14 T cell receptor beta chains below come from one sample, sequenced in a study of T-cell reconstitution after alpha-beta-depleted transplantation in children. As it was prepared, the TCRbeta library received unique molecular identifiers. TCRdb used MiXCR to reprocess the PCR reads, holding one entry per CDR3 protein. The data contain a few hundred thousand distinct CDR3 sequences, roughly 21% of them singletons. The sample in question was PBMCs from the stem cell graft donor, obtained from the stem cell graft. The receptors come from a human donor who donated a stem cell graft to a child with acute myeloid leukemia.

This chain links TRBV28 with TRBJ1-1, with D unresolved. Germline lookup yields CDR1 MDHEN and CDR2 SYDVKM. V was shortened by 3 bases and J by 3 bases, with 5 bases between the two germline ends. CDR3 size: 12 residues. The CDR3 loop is CASSLTDTEAFF. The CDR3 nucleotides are TGTGCCAGCAGTTTGACGGACACTGAAGCTTTCTTT.

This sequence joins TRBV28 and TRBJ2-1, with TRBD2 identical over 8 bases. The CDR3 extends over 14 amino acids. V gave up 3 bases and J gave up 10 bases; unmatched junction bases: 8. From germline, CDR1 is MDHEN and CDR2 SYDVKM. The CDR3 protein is CASSFTSGSLEQFF. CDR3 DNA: TGTGCCAGCAGTTTCACGAGCGGGAGTCTAGAGCAGTTCTTC.

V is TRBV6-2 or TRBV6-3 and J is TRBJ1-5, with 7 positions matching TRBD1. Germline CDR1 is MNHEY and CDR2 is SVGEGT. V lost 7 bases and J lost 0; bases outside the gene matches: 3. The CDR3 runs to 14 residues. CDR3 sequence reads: CASTRQGSNQPQHF. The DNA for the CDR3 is TGTGCCAGCACCCGACAGGGTAGCAATCAGCCCCAGCATTTT.

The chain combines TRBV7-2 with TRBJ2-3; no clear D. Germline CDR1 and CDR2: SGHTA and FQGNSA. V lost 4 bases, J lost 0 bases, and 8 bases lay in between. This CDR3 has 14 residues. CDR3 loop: CASSYLTSTDTQYF. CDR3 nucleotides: TGTGCCAGCAGCTACCTCACTAGCACAGATACGCAGTATTTT.

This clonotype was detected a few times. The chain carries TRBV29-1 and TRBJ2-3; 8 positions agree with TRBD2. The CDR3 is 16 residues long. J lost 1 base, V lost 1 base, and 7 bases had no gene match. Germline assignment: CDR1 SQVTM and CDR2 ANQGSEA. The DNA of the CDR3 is TGCAGCGTTGAAGGTGGTGGTAGCGGGGGCACAGATACGCAGTATTTT. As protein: CSVEGGGSGGTDTQYF.

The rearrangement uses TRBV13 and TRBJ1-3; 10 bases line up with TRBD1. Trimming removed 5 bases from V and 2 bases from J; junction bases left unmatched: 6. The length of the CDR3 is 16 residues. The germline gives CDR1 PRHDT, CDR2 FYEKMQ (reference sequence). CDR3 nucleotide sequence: TGTGCCAGCAGCCACTTGACAGGGGGCCCTGGAAACACCATATATTTT. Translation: CASSHLTGGPGNTIYF.

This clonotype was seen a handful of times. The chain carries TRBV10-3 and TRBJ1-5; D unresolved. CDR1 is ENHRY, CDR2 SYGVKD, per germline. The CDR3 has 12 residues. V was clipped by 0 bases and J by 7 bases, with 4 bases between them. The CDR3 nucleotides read TGTGCCATCAGTGAGTCCATGCAGCCCCAGCATTTT. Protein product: CAISESMQPQHF.

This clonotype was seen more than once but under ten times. The DNA for the CDR3 is TGTGCCACCAGCAGAGATCACGGCACTGAAGCTTTCTTT. Its translation is CATSRDHGTEAFF. V is TRBV15 and J is TRBJ1-1; D not certain. This CDR3 is built from 13 residues. Germline CDR1 and CDR2: LNHNV and YYDKDF (reference sequence). V lost 0 bases and J 4 bases, leaving 6 bases between the germline ends. Based on the CDR3 plus reference TRBV15 and TRBJ1-1, the full variable domain is DAMVIQNPRYQVTQFGKPVTLSCSQTLNHNVMYWYQQKSSQAPKLLFHYYDKDFNNEADTPDNFQSRRPNTSFCFLDIRSPGLGDTAMYLCATSRDHGTEAFFGQGTRLTVV.

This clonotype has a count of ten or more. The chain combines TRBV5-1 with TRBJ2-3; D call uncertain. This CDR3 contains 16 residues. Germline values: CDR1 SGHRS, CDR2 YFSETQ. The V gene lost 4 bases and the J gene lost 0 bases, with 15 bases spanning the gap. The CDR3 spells CASSNRPGPSTDTQYF. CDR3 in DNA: TGCGCCAGCAGCAATCGGCCGGGCCCCAGCACAGATACGCAGTATTTT.

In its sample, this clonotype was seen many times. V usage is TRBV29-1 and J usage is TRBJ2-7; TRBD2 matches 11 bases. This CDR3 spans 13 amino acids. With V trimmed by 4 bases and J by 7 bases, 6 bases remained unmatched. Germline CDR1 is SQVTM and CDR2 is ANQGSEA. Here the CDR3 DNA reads TGCAGCGTTGCAGGGCTAGCGGGAGGTGAGCAGTACTTC. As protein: CSVAGLAGGEQYF.

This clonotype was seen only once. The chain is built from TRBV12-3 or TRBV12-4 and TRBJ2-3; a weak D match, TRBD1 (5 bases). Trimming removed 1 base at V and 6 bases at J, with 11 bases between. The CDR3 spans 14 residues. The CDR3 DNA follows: TGTGCCAGCAGTTTAGGAGGACAAGGGGATACGCAGTATTTT. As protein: CASSLGGQGDTQYF.

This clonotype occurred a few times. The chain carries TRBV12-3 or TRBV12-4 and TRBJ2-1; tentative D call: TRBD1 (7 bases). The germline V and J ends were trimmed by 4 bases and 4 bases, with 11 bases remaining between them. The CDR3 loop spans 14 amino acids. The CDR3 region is CASSSGGKYNEQFF. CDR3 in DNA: TGTGCCAGCAGTTCAGGGGGGAAATACAATGAGCAGTTCTTC.

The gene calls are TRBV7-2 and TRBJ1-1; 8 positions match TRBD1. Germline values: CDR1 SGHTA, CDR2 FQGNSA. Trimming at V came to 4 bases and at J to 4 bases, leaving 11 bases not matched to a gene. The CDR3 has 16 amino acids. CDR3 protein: CASSSWTGLRSTEAFF. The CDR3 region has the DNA TGTGCCAGCAGCTCTTGGACAGGGTTACGGAGCACTGAAGCTTTCTTT.

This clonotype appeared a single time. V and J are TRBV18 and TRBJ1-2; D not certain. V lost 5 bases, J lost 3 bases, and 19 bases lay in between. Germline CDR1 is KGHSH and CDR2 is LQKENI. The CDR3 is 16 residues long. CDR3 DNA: TGTGCCAGCTCATTGGCCCCCACCCGAGGTCACTATGGCTACACCTTC. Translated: CASSLAPTRGHYGYTF.